Below are 21 T cell receptor beta chains sequenced from a single sample in a study of blood T cell repertoires in COVID-19. Sequencing used immunoSEQ multiplex PCR; TCRdb keeps in-frame clones, though not all of them. The table records 250,000 or so clones, about 87% of them present only once. Sample: PBMCs or T cells enriched from blood (not recorded which). The receptors derive from a middle-aged woman who had been exposed to COVID-19.

The chain has TRBV20-1 and TRBJ2-7, with D perhaps TRBD2 (6 bases). CDR1 is DFQATT, CDR2 SNEGSKA, per germline (reference sequence). The CDR3 is made up of 12 amino acids. V was clipped by 3 bases and J by 6 bases, with 12 bases between them. CDR3 region: CSASQGGGEQYF. The CDR3 bases are TGCAGTGCTAGTCAGGGAGGCGGCGAGCAGTACTTC.

This clone occurred a few times. The chain couples TRBV5-1 to TRBJ2-7; D possibly corresponds to TRBD2 (6 bases). The V end lost 4 bases, the J end lost 0 bases, and 20 bases lay between the germline ends. Germline V gene data show CDR1 as SGHRS and CDR2 as YFSETQ. The CDR3 is 17 residues long. DNA for the CDR3: TGCGCCAGCAGCCCCCGGGTTTGGCGGGGAGACTCCTACGAGCAGTACTTC. Translating gives CASSPRVWRGDSYEQYF.

The chain combines TRBV9 with TRBJ2-5, with D possibly being TRBD1 (5 bases). Looked up from germline, CDR1 is SGDLS and CDR2 is YYNGEE. V lost 3 bases and J 2 bases, leaving 8 bases between the germline ends. CDR3 length equals 13 residues. DNA for the CDR3: TGTGCCAGCAGCGAGACAGTTCAAGAGACCCAGTACTTC. Translating gives CASSETVQETQYF.

The V call is TRBV2, the J call TRBJ2-7; 11 positions match TRBD1. Germline V gives CDR1 SNHLY, CDR2 FYNNEI. There are 13 residues in the CDR3. With V trimmed by 6 bases and J by 6 bases, 4 bases remained unmatched. The CDR3: CASSHGTGGEQYF. The CDR3 DNA sequence: TGTGCCAGCAGCCACGGGACAGGGGGCGAGCAGTACTTC.

This clone showed up just once. The chain recombines TRBV30 with TRBJ1-3; 7 bases line up with TRBD1. This CDR3 comprises 14 residues. Per the germline V gene, CDR1 is GTSNPN and CDR2 is SVGIG (reference sequence). V lost 3 bases to trimming and J lost 2 bases; unmatched junction nucleotides: 4. CDR3 region: CAWRPGTAGNTIYF. CDR3 nucleotide sequence: TGTGCCTGGAGACCAGGGACAGCTGGAAACACCATATATTTT.

The chain joins TRBV18 to TRBJ1-2; 9 bases align to TRBD1. Germline trimming cut 3 bases from V and 0 bases from J; bases unmatched to any gene: 2. Germline V gives CDR1 KGHSH, CDR2 LQKENI. CDR3 length equals 15 residues. The CDR3 nucleotides are TGTGCCAGCTCACCGGGACAGGGAGCTAACTATGGCTACACCTTC. The encoded protein is CASSPGQGANYGYTF. Combining the CDR3 with reference TRBV18 and TRBJ1-2 gives the whole variable domain NAGVMQNPRHLVRRRGQEARLRCSPMKGHSHVYWYRQLPEEGLKFMVYLQKENIIDESGMPKERFSAEFPKEGPSILRIQQVVRGDSAAYFCASSPGQGANYGYTFGSGTRLTVV.

This chain uses TRBV30 with TRBJ1-1; D is ambiguous. V was cut by 1 base and J by 11 bases, with 11 bases left in between. CDR3 size: 11 residues. The germline V gene encodes CDR1 GTSNPN and CDR2 SVGIG (reference sequence). The CDR3 protein is CAWSETVRAFF. The CDR3 DNA reads TGTGCCTGGAGTGAAACGGTTCGGGCTTTCTTT.

Only one count was recorded for this clone. V usage is TRBV7-3 and J usage is TRBJ1-1; weak D call: TRBD1 (6 bases). The CDR3 covers 12 residues. V shed 5 bases and J shed 8 bases, with 12 bases lying between them. CDR1 is SGHTA, CDR2 FQGTGA, per germline. The CDR3 coding sequence is TGTGCCAGCAGCCTGGACAGCTCCGAAGCTTTCTTT. Translation gives CASSLDSSEAFF. The variable domain in full, completed from reference TRBV7-3 and TRBJ1-1, reads GAGVSQTPSNKVTEKGKYVELRCDPISGHTALYWYRQSLGQGPEFLIYFQGTGAADDSGLPNDRFFAVRPEGSVSTLKIQRTERGDSAVYLCASSLDSSEAFFGQGTRLTVV.

The J gene is TRBJ2-1, the V gene TRBV7-2; no reliable D call. Trimming removed 5 bases from V and 0 bases from J, with 11 bases in between. Germline lookup yields CDR1 SGHTA and CDR2 FQGNSA. The CDR3 has 15 amino acids. CDR3 sequence (DNA): TGTGCCAGCAGCCTATTTAGAGCCTCCTACAATGAGCAGTTCTTC. This translates into CASSLFRASYNEQFF.

Points on this clone: A read error may produce the germline difference seen at one junction end. This chain links TRBV5-1 with TRBJ2-1; 8 bases match TRBD2. Germline CDR1 is SGHRS and CDR2 is YFSETQ. The CDR3 has 15 amino acids. CDR3 in amino acids: CASSPLAGLVNEQFF. CDR3 coding DNA: TGTGCCAGCAGCCCCCTAGCGGGCCTAGTGAATGAGCAGTTCTTC. Combining the CDR3 with reference TRBV5-1 and TRBJ2-1 gives the whole variable domain KAGVTQTPRYLIKTRGQQVTLSCSPISGHRSVSWYQQTPGQGLQFLFEYFSETQRNKGNFPGRFSGRQFSNSRSEMNVSTLELGDSALYLCASSPLAGLVNEQFFGPGTRLTVL.

The chain uses TRBV7-3 and TRBJ2-3; 7 nucleotides align to TRBD1. CDR1 is SGHTA and CDR2 is FQGTGA in the germline V gene. Unmatched junction bases numbered 12, after V lost 1 base and J lost 2 bases. This CDR3 spans 18 amino acids. DNA of the CDR3: TGTGCCAGCAGCTTAAAGGGACAGACCGGGGTATACACAGATACGCAGTATTTT. Encoded protein: CASSLKGQTGVYTDTQYF.

A single count supports this clone. This chain uses TRBV5-4 with TRBJ1-2; TRBD1 matches 7 bases. V dropped 2 bases and J dropped 7; count of bases not matched to a gene: 5. The CDR3 extends over 13 amino acids. Per germline, CDR1 SGHNT and CDR2 YYREEE (reference sequence). The CDR3 is CASSFTGERGYTF. The CDR3 nucleotides read TGTGCCAGCAGCTTTACAGGGGAGCGTGGCTACACCTTC.

The gene calls are TRBV7-9 and TRBJ2-5; 9 bases align to TRBD1. V shed 3 bases, J shed 5 bases, and the junction held 7 bases outside the gene matches. CDR1 and CDR2 from the germline V gene are SEHNR and FQNEAQ (reference sequence). CDR3 size: 15 residues. The CDR3 loop reads CASSLTGGIGETQYF. CDR3 coding DNA: TGTGCCAGCAGCTTGACAGGGGGGATCGGCGAGACCCAGTACTTC.

This clone has just one count. This chain uses TRBV19 with TRBJ1-1; weak D call: TRBD1 (6 bases). Germline V gives CDR1 LNHDA, CDR2 SQIVND (reference sequence). V was clipped by 6 bases and J by 5 bases, with 19 bases between them. The CDR3 is 15 residues long. CDR3 amino acids: CASRGSQGGGTEAFF. The CDR3 DNA reads TGTGCCAGTAGAGGTTCGCAAGGGGGTGGGACTGAAGCTTTCTTT.

The gene calls are TRBV28 and TRBJ1-2, with 8 bases lining up with TRBD1. The CDR3 runs to 13 residues. CDR1 is MDHEN and CDR2 is SYDVKM in the germline V gene. V shed 3 bases, J shed 12 bases, and the junction held 9 bases outside the gene matches. CDR3 sequence: CASSFTGQGAHTF. CDR3 nucleotide sequence: TGTGCCAGCAGTTTTACGGGGCAGGGGGCACACACCTTC.

This rearrangement joins TRBV28 to TRBJ2-7; 12 bases are a match to TRBD2. This CDR3 region has 13 residues. Germline values: CDR1 MDHEN, CDR2 SYDVKM. The J segment lost 3 bases and the V segment lost 7 bases, leaving 1 base of the junction unmatched. The CDR3 DNA follows: TGTGCCAGCAAGACTAGCGGGGGCTACGAGCAGTACTTC. Protein product: CASKTSGGYEQYF.

The chain links TRBV28 to TRBJ1-5; tentatively, D is TRBD1 (5 bases). Germline lookup yields CDR1 MDHEN and CDR2 SYDVKM. This CDR3 contains 16 residues. Deletions cut 5 bases from V and 6 bases from J, with 20 bases between. CDR3 sequence (DNA): TGTGCCAGCAGTCCGTCTGGCGGGGGAACGGGTCAGCCCCAGCATTTT. Translating it yields CASSPSGGGTGQPQHF.

The chain links TRBV4-1 to TRBJ2-1; 7 bases fit TRBD2. This CDR3 is built from 17 residues. V dropped 0 bases and J dropped 6; count of bases not matched to a gene: 11. Germline CDR1 is MGHRA and CDR2 is YSYEKL. The CDR3 nucleotides read TGCGCCAGCAGCCAAGATCGGGGCGGGAGTAGTCTCAATGAGCAGTTCTTC. Translation gives CASSQDRGGSSLNEQFF.

The chain carries TRBV2 and TRBJ1-6, with unresolved D. V lost 2 bases and J lost 7, with 9 bases in between. There are 14 residues in the CDR3. CDR1 and CDR2 (germline): SNHLY, FYNNEI. The DNA of the CDR3 is TGTGCCAGCAGTGAACAGGCAGCAAATTCACCCCTCCACTTT. As protein: CASSEQAANSPLHF.

The chain links TRBV7-3 to TRBJ2-3; 9 bases are shared with TRBD2. Germline V gives CDR1 SGHTA, CDR2 FQGTGA. Trimming removed 5 bases from V and 1 base from J; junction bases left unmatched: 10. The CDR3 runs 17 residues. The chain's CDR3 is CASSPKGTSLGTDTQYF. The CDR3 region has the DNA TGTGCCAGCAGCCCCAAAGGGACTAGCTTAGGCACAGATACGCAGTATTTT. Based on the CDR3 plus reference TRBV7-3 and TRBJ2-3, the full variable domain is GAGVSQTPSNKVTEKGKYVELRCDPISGHTALYWYRQSLGQGPEFLIYFQGTGAADDSGLPNDRFFAVRPEGSVSTLKIQRTERGDSAVYLCASSPKGTSLGTDTQYFGPGTRLTVL.

This chain joins TRBV30 and TRBJ2-1, with TRBD2 identical over 7 bases. Germline loops: CDR1 GTSNPN, CDR2 SVGIG (reference sequence). The CDR3 runs to 13 residues. V gave up 2 bases and J gave up 8 bases; unmatched junction bases: 6. Here the CDR3 reads CAWSTGGRDEQFF. The CDR3, as DNA: TGTGCCTGGAGTACGGGGGGTAGGGATGAGCAGTTCTTC.